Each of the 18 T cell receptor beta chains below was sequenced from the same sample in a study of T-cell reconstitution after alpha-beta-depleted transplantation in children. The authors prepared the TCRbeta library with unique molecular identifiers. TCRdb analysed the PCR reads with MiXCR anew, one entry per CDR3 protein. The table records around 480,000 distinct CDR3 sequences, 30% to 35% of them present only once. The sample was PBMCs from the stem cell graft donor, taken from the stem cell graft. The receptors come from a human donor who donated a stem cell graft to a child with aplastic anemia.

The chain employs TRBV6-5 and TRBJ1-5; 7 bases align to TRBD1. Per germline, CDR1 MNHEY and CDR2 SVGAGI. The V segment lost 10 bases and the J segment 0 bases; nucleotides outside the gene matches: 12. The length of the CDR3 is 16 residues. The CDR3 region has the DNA TGTGCCACCAGCTACGGACAGGCCTATAGCAATCAGCCCCAGCATTTT. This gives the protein CATSYGQAYSNQPQHF.

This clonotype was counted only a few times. In DNA form, the CDR3 reads TGCAGGGCAAATCCGGGACATTTCACTGAAGCTTTCTTT. The encoded protein is CRANPGHFTEAFF. The V and J genes are TRBV20-1 and TRBJ1-1; a weak D match, TRBD1 (6 bases). The CDR3 is made up of 13 amino acids. Germline lookup yields CDR1 DFQATT and CDR2 SNEGSKA (reference sequence).

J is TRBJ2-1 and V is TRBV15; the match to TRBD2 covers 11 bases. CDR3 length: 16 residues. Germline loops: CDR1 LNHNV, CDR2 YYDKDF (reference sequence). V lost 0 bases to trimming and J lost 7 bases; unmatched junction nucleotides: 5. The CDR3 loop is CATSRDSLAGENEQFF. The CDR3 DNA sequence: TGTGCCACCAGCAGAGATTCACTAGCGGGAGAGAATGAGCAGTTCTTC.

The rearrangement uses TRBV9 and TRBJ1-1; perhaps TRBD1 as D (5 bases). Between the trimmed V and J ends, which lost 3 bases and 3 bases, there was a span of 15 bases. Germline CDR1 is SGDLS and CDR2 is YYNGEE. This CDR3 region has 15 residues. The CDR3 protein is CASSGRVTGDTEAFF. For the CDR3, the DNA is TGTGCCAGCAGCGGAAGAGTGACGGGGGACACTGAAGCTTTCTTT.

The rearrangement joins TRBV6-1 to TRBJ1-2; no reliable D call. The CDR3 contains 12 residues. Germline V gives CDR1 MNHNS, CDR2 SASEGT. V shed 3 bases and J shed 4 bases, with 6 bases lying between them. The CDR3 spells CASSDSAYGYTF. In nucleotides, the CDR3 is TGTGCCAGCAGTGACAGCGCCTATGGCTACACCTTC.

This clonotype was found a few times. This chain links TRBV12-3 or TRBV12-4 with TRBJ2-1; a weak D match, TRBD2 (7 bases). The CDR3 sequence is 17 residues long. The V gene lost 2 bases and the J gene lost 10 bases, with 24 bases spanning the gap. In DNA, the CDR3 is TGTGCCAGCAGTTTACTCCCGCTAGCGGCCCACAGGGAAGAGCAGTTCTTC. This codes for CASSLLPLAAHREEQFF.

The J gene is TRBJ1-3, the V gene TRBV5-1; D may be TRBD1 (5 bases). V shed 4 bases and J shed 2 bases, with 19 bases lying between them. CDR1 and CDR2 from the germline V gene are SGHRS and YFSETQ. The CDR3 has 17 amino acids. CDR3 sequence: CASSLRDSGVPGNTIYF. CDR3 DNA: TGCGCCAGCAGCCTTAGGGACTCCGGGGTGCCTGGAAACACCATATATTTT.

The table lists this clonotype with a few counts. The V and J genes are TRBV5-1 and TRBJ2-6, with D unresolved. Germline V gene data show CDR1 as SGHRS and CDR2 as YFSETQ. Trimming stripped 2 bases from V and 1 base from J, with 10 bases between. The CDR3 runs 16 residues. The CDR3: CASSFPPVSGANVLTF. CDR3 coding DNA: TGCGCCAGCAGCTTTCCCCCGGTATCTGGGGCCAACGTCCTGACTTTC.

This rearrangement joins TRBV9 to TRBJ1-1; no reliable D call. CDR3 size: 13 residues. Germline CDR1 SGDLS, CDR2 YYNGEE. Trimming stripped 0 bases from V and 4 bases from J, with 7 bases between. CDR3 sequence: CASSVDWSTEAFF. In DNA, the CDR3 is TGTGCCAGCAGCGTAGACTGGAGCACTGAAGCTTTCTTT.

The CDR3 sequence: CASSQEGQASANTGELFF. CDR3 coding DNA: TGCGCCAGCAGCCAAGAGGGACAGGCCAGCGCGAACACCGGGGAGCTGTTTTTT. This chain uses TRBV4-3 with TRBJ2-2; 8 bases align to TRBD1. This CDR3 region has 18 residues. V was clipped by 0 bases and J by 0 bases; unmatched bases: 6. CDR1 is LGHNA and CDR2 is YSLEER in the germline V gene.

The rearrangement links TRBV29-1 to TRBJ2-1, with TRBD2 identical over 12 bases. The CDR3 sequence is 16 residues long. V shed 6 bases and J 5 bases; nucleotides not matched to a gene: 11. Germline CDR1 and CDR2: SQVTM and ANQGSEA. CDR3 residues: CSVTSVGLAGHNEQFF. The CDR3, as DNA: TGCAGCGTCACGAGCGTAGGACTAGCGGGACACAATGAGCAGTTCTTC.

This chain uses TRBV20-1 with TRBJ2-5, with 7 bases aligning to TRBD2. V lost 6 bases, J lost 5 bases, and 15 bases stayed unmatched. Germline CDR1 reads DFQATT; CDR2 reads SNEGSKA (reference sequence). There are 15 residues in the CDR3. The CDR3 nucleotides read TGCAGTGCCGGCGGGAGATTAAAGCGGGTGGAGACCCAGTACTTC. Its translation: CSAGGRLKRVETQYF.

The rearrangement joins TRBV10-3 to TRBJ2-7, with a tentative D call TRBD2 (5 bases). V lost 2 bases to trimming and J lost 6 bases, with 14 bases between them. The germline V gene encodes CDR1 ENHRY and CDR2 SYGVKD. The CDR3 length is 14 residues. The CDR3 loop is CAISEGWGEGEQYV. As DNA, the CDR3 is TGTGCCATCAGTGAGGGGTGGGGAGAGGGCGAGCAGTACGTC.

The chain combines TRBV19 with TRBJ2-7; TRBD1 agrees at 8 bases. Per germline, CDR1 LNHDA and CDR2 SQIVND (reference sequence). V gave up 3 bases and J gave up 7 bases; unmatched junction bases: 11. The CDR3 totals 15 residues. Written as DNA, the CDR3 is TGTGCCAGTAGTATCCGGACAGGGCCGTCTGGTGAGCAGTACTTC. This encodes CASSIRTGPSGEQYF.

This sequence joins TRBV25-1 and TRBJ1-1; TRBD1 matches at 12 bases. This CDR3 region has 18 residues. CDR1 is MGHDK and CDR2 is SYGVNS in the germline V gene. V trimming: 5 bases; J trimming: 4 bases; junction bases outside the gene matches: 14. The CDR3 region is CASSTHPGQGARSTEAFF. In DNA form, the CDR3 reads TGTGCCAGCAGTACGCATCCGGGACAGGGGGCGCGGAGCACTGAAGCTTTCTTT.

CDR3 residues: CASSGSESSGANVLTF. The CDR3 nucleotides read TGTGCCAGCTCGGGGAGTGAGAGTTCCGGGGCCAACGTCCTGACTTTC. The chain employs TRBV18 and TRBJ2-6; D might be TRBD2 (5 bases). The CDR3 contains 16 residues. The germline V gene has CDR1 KGHSH and CDR2 LQKENI. Between the trimmed V and J ends, which lost 6 bases and 4 bases, there was a span of 16 bases.

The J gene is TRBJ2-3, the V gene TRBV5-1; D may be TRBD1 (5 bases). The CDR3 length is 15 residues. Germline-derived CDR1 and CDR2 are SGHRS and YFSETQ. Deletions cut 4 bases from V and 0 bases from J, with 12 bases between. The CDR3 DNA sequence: TGCGCCAGCAGCCCGGACATCACTAGCACAGATACGCAGTATTTT. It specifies CASSPDITSTDTQYF.

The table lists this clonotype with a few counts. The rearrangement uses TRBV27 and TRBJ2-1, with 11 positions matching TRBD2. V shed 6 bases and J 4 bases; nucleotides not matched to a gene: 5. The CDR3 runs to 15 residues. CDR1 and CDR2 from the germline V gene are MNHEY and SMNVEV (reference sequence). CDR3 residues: CASSPSSGGYNEQFF. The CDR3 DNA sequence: TGTGCCAGCAGCCCCTCTAGCGGGGGGTACAATGAGCAGTTCTTC.